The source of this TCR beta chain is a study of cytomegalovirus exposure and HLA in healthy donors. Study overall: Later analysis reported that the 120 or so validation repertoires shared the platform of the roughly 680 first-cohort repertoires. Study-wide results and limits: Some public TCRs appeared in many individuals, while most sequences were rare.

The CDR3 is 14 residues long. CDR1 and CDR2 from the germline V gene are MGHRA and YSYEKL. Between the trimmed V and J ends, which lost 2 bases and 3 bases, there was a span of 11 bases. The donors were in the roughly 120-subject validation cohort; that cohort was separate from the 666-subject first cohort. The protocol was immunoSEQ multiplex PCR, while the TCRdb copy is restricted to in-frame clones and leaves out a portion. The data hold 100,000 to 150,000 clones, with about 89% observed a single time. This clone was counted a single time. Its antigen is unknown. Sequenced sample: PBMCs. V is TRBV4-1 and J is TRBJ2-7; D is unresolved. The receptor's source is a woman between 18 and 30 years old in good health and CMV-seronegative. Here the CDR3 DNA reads TGCGCCAGCAGCCAACCAACAGAAAGCTACGAGCAGTACTTC. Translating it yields CASSQPTESYEQYF.